This T cell receptor (beta chain) came from a study of T cells after yellow fever vaccination. Study-level points and caveats: Clonotype sharing between CD4 and CD8 compartments was small. Among primary-vaccination clones, most reappeared after the booster, at around 97% for CD4 and more than 75% for CD8.

TCRdb analysed the 5' RACE reads with MiXCR anew, one entry per CDR3 protein. The sample lists approximately 120,000 distinct CDR3 sequences; about 15% were seen once. The length of the CDR3 is 17 residues. V shed 5 bases and J 3 bases; nucleotides not matched to a gene: 7. The germline CDR1 and CDR2 sequences are SGHVS and FQNEAQ. This clonotype was counted a few times. Antigen specificity is unknown. This receptor was obtained from a man between 18 and 29 years old who received the YFV17D yellow fever vaccine. V gene TRBV7-8 combines with J gene TRBJ2-5; 15 bases line up with TRBD2. The sequencing used CD8+ T cells sorted from PBMCs, collected 5 days after the yellow fever booster vaccination. The CDR3 nucleotides read TGTGCCAGCAGCACCTGGACTAGCGGGGGGGCCGAAGAGACCCAGTACTTC. Protein product: CASSTWTSGGAEETQYF.